This T cell receptor (beta chain) is from a study of early T cells in non-severe SARS-CoV-2 infection. Findings of the study overall: Using VDJdb, the matching emphasized anti-spike CD8 responses while missing private and CD4 specificities.

Germline CDR1 and CDR2: SGDLS and YYNGEE. With V trimmed by 2 bases and J by 5 bases, 5 bases remained unmatched. The CDR3 totals 14 residues. About this clonotype itself: Its target is unknown.

Individual cDNA molecules were tagged with unique molecular identifiers, the study reported. TCRdb analysed the 5' RACE reads with MiXCR anew, one entry per CDR3 protein. The sample holds tens of thousands of distinct CDR3 sequences, roughly 6% seen once. The chain joins TRBV9 to TRBJ2-7; 9 nucleotides match TRBD1. The sample consisted of whole blood. The receptor was derived from an adult who was a healthcare worker with PCR-confirmed SARS-CoV-2 infection or an uninfected control (not recorded which). The CDR3 reads CASSVAGTGNEQYF. The CDR3 nucleotides are TGTGCCAGCAGCGTCGCCGGGACAGGGAACGAGCAGTACTTC. The whole variable domain, filled in from reference TRBV9 and TRBJ2-7, reads DSGVTQTPKHLITATGQRVTLRCSPRSGDLSVYWYQQSLDQGLQFLIQYYNGEERAKGNILERFSAQQFPDLHSELNLSSLELGDSALYFCASSVAGTGNEQYFGPGTRLTVT.